This T cell receptor beta chain was identified during a study of technical replicates of blood from several donors. This clone was found once. The V end lost 2 bases, the J end lost 4 bases, and 11 bases lay between the germline ends. The CDR3 has 14 amino acids. The germline gives CDR1 KGHSH, CDR2 LQKENI. Profiling relied on immunoSEQ multiplex PCR, and the TCRdb table lists in-frame clones only, not all of them. This sample has about 73,000 clones, with roughly 93% found just once. Material for sequencing was T cells isolated from PBMCs. The receptor was derived from a human donor in good health. The chain recombines TRBV18 with TRBJ1-1; D uncertain. In nucleotides, the CDR3 is TGTGCCAGCTCACCATTGAGGGAGGGCACTGAAGCTTTCTTT. Protein product: CASSPLREGTEAFF.